This TCR beta chain was profiled in a study of blood T cell repertoires in COVID-19. This CDR3 comprises 14 residues. Trimming shortened V by 2 bases and J by 6 bases, and 12 bases separated the two germline ends. Looked up from germline, CDR1 is SGHDT and CDR2 is YYEEEE. Seattle's cohort entered during active infection and was followed longitudinally. The table came from immunoSEQ multiplex PCR; TCRdb's copy has only in-frame clones and leaves some out. Of approximately 200,000 clones in the sample, 85% to 90% were seen once. This TCR was recovered from a man under 40 with COVID-19, enrolled during active disease. The sample was peripheral blood. The V call is TRBV5-6, the J call TRBJ1-5; possibly TRBD1 for D (6 bases). CDR3 residues: CASSFRGLGQPQHF. The DNA of the CDR3 is TGTGCCAGCAGCTTCAGGGGCCTTGGTCAGCCCCAGCATTTT. The full variable domain, completed using reference TRBV5-6 and TRBJ1-5, is DAGVTQSPTHLIKTRGQQVTLRCSPKSGHDTVSWYQQALGQGPQFIFQYYEEEERQRGNFPDRFSGHQFPNYSSELNVNALLLGDSALYLCASSFRGLGQPQHFGDGTRLSIL.